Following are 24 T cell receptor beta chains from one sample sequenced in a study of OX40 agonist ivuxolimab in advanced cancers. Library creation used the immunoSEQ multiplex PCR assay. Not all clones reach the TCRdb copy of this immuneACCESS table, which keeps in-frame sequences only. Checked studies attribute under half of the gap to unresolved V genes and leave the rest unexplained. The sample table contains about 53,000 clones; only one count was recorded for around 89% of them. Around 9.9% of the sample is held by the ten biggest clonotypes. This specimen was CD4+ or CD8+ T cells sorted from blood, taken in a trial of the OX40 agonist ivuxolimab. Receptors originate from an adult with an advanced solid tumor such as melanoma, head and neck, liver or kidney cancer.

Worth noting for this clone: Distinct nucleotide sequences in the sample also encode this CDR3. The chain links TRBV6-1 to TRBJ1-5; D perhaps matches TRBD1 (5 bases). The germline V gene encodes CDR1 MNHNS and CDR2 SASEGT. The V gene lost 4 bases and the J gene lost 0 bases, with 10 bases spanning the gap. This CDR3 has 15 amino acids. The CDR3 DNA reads TGTGCCAGCAGTGCAGGGACGGATAGCAATCAGCCCCAGCATTTT. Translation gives CASSAGTDSNQPQHF.

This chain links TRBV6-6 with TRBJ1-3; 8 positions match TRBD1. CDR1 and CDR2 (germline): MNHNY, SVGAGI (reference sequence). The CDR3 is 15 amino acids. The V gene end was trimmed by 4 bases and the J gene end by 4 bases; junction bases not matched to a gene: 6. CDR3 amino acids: CASSFSQGAGNTIYF. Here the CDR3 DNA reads TGTGCCAGCAGTTTCTCCCAGGGGGCCGGAAACACCATATATTTT.

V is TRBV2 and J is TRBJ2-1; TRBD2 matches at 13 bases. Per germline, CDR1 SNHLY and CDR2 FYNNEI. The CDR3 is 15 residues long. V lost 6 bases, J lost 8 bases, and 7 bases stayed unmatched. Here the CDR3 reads CASSFTSGGAHEQFF. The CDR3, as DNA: TGTGCCAGCAGCTTCACTAGCGGGGGGGCCCATGAGCAGTTCTTC.

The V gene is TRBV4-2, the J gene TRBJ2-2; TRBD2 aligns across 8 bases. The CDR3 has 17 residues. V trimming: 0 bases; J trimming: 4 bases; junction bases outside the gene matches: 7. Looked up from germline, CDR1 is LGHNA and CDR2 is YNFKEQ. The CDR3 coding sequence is TGTGCCAGCAGCCAAGAGGCCGGGGGGGCATTCACCGGGGAGCTGTTTTTT. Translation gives CASSQEAGGAFTGELFF.

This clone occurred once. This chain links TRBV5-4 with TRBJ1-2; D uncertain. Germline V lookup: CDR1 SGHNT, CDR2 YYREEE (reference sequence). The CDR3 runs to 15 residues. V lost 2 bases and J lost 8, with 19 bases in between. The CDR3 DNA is TGTGCCAGCAGCTTCGAGACCTTGGGTCTGCAGGGCTACACCTTC. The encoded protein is CASSFETLGLQGYTF. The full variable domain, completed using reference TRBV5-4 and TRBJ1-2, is ETGVTQSPTHLIKTRGQQVTLRCSSQSGHNTVSWYQQALGQGPQFIFQYYREEENGRGNFPPRFSGLQFPNYSSELNVNALELDDSALYLCASSFETLGLQGYTFGSGTRLTVV.

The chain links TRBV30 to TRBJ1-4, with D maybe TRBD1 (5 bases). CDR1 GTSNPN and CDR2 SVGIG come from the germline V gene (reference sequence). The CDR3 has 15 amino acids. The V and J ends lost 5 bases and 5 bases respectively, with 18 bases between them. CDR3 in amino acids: CAWGGPGLTNEKLFF. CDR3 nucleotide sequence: TGTGCCTGGGGTGGACCGGGGCTCACCAATGAAAAACTGTTTTTT. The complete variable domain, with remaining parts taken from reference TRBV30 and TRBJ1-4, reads SQTIHQWPATLVQPVGSPLSLECTVEGTSNPNLYWYRQAAGRGLQLLFYSVGIGQISSEVPQNLSASRPQDRQFILSSKKLLLSDSGFYLCAWGGPGLTNEKLFFGSGTQLSVL.

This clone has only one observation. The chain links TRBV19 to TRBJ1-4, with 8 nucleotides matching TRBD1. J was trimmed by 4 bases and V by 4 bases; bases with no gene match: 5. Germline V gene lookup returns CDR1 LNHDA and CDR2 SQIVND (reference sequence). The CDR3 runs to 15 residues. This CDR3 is CASSTRTGINEKLFF. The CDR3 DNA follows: TGTGCCAGTAGTACGAGGACAGGGATTAATGAAAAACTGTTTTTT.

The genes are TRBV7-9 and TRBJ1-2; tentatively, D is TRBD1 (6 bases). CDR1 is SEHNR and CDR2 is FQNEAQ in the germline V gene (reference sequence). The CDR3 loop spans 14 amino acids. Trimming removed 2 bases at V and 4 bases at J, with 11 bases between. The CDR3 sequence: CASSLYRDTYGYTF. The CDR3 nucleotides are TGTGCCAGCAGCTTATACCGGGACACCTATGGCTACACCTTC.

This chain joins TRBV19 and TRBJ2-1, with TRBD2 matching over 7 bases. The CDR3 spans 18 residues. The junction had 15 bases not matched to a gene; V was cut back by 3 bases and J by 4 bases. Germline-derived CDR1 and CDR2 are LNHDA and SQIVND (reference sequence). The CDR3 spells CASSMRTGGRGRYNEQFF. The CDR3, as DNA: TGTGCCAGTAGTATGAGGACGGGGGGAAGAGGGAGATACAATGAGCAGTTCTTC.

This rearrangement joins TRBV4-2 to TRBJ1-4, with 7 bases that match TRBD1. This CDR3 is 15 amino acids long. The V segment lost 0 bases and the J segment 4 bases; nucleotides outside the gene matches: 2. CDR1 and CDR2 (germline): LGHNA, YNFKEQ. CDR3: CASSQDRGDNEKLFF. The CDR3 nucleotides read TGTGCCAGCAGCCAAGACAGGGGGGATAATGAAAAACTGTTTTTT.

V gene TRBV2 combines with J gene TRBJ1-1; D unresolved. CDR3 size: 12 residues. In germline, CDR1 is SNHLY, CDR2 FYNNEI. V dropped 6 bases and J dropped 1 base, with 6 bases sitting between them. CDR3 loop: CASRYPNTEAFF. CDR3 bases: TGTGCCAGCAGGTACCCGAACACTGAAGCTTTCTTT.

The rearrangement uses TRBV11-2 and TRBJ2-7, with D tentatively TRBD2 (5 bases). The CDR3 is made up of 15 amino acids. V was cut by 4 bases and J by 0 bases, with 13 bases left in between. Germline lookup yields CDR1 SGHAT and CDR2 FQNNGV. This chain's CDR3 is CASSSDYSSSYEQYF. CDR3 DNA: TGTGCCAGCAGCTCAGACTATTCGAGCTCCTACGAGCAGTACTTC.

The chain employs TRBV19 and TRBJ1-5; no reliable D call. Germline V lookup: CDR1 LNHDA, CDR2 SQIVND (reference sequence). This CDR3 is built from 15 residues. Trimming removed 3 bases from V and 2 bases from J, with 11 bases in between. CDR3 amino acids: CASSIARAGNQPQHF. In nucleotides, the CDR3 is TGTGCCAGTAGTATCGCGCGGGCCGGCAATCAGCCCCAGCATTTT.

The CDR3 sequence: CASSLGGPNTEAFF. CDR3 nucleotides: TGTGCCAGCAGCTTAGGTGGACCGAACACTGAAGCTTTCTTT. V and J are TRBV7-3 and TRBJ1-1; D is unresolved. Germline V CDR1 and CDR2: SGHTA, FQGTGA. The CDR3 is made up of 14 amino acids. V lost 2 bases and J lost 1, with 8 bases in between.

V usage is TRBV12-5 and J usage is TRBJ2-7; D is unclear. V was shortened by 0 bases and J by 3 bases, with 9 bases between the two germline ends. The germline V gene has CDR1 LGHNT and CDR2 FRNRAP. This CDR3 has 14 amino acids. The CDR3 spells CASGLVPRDYEQYF. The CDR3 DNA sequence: TGTGCTAGTGGTTTGGTACCCAGAGACTACGAGCAGTACTTC. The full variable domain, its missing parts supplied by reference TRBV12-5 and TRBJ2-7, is DARVTQTPRHKVTEMGQEVTMRCQPILGHNTVFWYRQTMMQGLELLAYFRNRAPLDDSGMPKDRFSAEMPDATLATLKIQPSEPRDSAVYFCASGLVPRDYEQYFGPGTRLTVT.

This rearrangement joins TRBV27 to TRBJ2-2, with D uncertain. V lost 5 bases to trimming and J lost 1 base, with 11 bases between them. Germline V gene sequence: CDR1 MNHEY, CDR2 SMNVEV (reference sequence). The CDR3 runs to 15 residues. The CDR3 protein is CASSPLTWNTGELFF. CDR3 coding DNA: TGTGCCAGCAGTCCATTAACTTGGAACACCGGGGAGCTGTTTTTT.

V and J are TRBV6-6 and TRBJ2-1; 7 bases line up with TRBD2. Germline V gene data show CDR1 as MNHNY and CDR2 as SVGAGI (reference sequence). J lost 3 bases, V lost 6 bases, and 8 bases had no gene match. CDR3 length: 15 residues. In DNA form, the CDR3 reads TGTGCCAGCAGCTTACCTAGCGGAGACTACAATGAGCAGTTCTTC. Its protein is CASSLPSGDYNEQFF.

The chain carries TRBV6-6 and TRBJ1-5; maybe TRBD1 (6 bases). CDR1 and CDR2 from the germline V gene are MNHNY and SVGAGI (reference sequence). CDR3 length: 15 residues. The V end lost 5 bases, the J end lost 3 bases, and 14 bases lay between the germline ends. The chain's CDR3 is CASSPQGEANQPQHF. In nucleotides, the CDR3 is TGTGCCAGCAGTCCACAGGGAGAGGCCAATCAGCCCCAGCATTTT.

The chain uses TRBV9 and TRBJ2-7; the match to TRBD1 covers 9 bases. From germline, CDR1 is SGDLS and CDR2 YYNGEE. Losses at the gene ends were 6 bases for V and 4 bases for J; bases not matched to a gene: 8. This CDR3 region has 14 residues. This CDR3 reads CASTPGQGLYEQYF. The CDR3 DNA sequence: TGTGCCAGCACACCGGGACAGGGTTTGTACGAGCAGTACTTC.

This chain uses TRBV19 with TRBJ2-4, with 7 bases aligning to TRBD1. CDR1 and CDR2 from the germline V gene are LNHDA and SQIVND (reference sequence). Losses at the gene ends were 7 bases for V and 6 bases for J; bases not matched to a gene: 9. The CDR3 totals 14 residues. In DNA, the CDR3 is TGTGCCAGTACCCCCGGGACAGCCCTAAACATTCAGTACTTC. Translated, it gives CASTPGTALNIQYF.

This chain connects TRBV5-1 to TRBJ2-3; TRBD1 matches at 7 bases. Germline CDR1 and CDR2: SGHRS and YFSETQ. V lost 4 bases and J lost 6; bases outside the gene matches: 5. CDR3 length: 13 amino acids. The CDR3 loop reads CASSDTQGDTQYF. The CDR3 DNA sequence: TGCGCCAGCAGCGACACACAGGGGGATACGCAGTATTTT.

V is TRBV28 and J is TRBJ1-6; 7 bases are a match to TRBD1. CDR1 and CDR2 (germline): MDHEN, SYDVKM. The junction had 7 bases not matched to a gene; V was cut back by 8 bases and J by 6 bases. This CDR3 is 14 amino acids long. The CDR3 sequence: CASGGTVANSPLHF. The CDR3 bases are TGTGCCAGCGGAGGGACAGTTGCTAATTCACCCCTCCACTTT.

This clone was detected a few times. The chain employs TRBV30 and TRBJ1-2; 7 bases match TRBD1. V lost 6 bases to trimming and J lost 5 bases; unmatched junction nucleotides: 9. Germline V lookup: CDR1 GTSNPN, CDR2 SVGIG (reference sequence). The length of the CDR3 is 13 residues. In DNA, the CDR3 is TGTGCCTGCCCGACAGGGTCTTCATATGGCTACACCTTC. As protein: CACPTGSSYGYTF. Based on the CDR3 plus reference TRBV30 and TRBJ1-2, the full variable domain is SQTIHQWPATLVQPVGSPLSLECTVEGTSNPNLYWYRQAAGRGLQLLFYSVGIGQISSEVPQNLSASRPQDRQFILSSKKLLLSDSGFYLCACPTGSSYGYTFGSGTRLTVV.

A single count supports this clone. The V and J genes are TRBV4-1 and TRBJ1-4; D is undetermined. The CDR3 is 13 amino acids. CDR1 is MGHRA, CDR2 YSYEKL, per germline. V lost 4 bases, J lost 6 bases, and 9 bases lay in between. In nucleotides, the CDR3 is TGCGCCAGCAGCCGGGAGAGGGATGAAAAACTGTTTTTT. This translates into CASSRERDEKLFF.